A single sample is the source of the 3 T cell receptor beta chains below, sequenced in a study of cytomegalovirus exposure and HLA in healthy donors (dated by TCRdb to the late 2010s). The protocol used for the library was the immunoSEQ multiplex PCR assay. A mixture of 60 forward primers for TCR Vbeta segments and 13 reverse primers for TCR Jbeta segments was used in the multiplex PCR. As stored in TCRdb, this immuneACCESS dataset retains in-frame rearrangements with V and J assigned. A fraction of the clones does not appear; measured against another copy, unresolved V genes explain less than half of the discrepancy, and the remainder lacks a known reason. In all, the sample holds some 150,000 clones, and roughly four fifths of those were seen once. About 1.6% of the sample is taken by the ten largest. Material: PBMCs. The origin of the receptors is a female donor in good health and CMV-seronegative.

This clone came up a few times. Other DNA variants within this sample encode the same CDR3. The chain links TRBV5-1 to TRBJ2-3; TRBD2 might be the D (6 bases). The V and J ends lost 1 base and 1 base respectively, with 10 bases between them. The CDR3 totals 15 residues. Germline loops: CDR1 SGHRS, CDR2 YFSETQ. The CDR3 protein is CASSLRGLGTDTQYF. The DNA of the CDR3 is TGCGCCAGCAGCTTGCGGGGACTCGGCACAGATACGCAGTATTTT.

This chain connects TRBV6-5 to TRBJ1-2; D remains ambiguous. Germline V gene lookup returns CDR1 MNHEY and CDR2 SVGAGI. The CDR3 is 12 amino acids. The germline V and J ends were trimmed by 6 bases and 5 bases, with 10 bases remaining between them. CDR3 in amino acids: CASSDTAYGYTF. Here the CDR3 DNA reads TGTGCCAGCAGCGACACGGCGTATGGCTACACCTTC.

The CDR3 reads CAWNPFRTSGRSNEQFF. CDR3 DNA: TGTGCCTGGAACCCTTTCCGGACTAGCGGGAGAAGCAATGAGCAGTTCTTC. J is TRBJ2-1 and V is TRBV30; 13 nucleotides align to TRBD2. The ends lost 4 bases at V and 6 bases at J; junction bases unmatched: 12. Germline CDR1 reads GTSNPN; CDR2 reads SVGIG (reference sequence). The CDR3 covers 17 residues.